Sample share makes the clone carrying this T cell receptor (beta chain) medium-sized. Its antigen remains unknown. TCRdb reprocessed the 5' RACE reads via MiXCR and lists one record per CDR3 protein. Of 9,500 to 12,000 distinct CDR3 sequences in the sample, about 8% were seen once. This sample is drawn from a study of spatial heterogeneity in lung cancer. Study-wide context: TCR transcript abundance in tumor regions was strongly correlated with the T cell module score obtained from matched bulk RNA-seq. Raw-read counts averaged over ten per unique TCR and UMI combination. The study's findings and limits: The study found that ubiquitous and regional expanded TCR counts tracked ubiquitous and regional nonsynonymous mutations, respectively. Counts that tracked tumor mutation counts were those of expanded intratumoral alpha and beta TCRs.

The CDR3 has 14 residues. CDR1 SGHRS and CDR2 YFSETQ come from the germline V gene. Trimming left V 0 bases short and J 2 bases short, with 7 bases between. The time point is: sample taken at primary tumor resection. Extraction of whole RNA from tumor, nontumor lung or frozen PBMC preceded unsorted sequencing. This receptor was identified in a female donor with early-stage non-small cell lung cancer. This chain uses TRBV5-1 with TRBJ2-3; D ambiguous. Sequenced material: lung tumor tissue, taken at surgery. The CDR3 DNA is TGCGCCAGCAGCTTGGACAGCTCCACAGATACGCAGTATTTT. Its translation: CASSLDSSTDTQYF.